This passage covers 17 T cell receptor beta chains from one sample sequenced in a study of T-cell memory formation after mild COVID-19. MiXCR, run by TCRdb on the 5' RACE reads, gives a single entry per CDR3 protein. This table holds about 560,000 distinct CDR3 sequences, around 15% found once. Input material: PBMCs or a T cell subset sorted from them (not recorded which). The receptors originated from an adult woman who had mild COVID-19 (a few samples of this study predate the infection). Cell type and time point are not known.

This clonotype was picked up a small number of times. The gene calls are TRBV18 and TRBJ1-1; no clear D gene. CDR1 is KGHSH and CDR2 is LQKENI in the germline V gene. The CDR3 spans 15 residues. Trimming removed 2 bases from V and 2 bases from J, with 12 bases in between. CDR3: CASSPSSGANTEAFF. The CDR3 coding sequence is TGTGCCAGCTCACCATCTTCGGGAGCCAACACTGAAGCTTTCTTT.

This CDR3 reads CASRGTPSYNEQFF. The CDR3 bases are TGTGCCAGCAGGGGGACACCCTCCTACAATGAGCAGTTCTTC. The V call is TRBV12-3 or TRBV12-4, the J call TRBJ2-1; maybe TRBD1 (6 bases). V lost 6 bases and J lost 0, with 9 bases in between. CDR3 length: 14 amino acids.

CDR3 region: CSVEGGEETQYF. For the CDR3, the DNA is TGCAGCGTTGAAGGGGGGGAAGAGACCCAGTACTTC. The chain uses TRBV29-1 and TRBJ2-5; TRBD2 is a possible D gene (6 bases). From germline, CDR1 is SQVTM and CDR2 ANQGSEA. Trimming cost V 1 base and J 3 bases, with 6 bases left between them. The CDR3 extends over 12 amino acids. Full variable domain (rest looked up from reference TRBV29-1 and TRBJ2-5): SAVISQKPSRDICQRGTSLTIQCQVDSQVTMMFWYRQQPGQSLTLIATANQGSEATYESGFVIDKFPISRPNLTFSTLTVSNMSPEDSSIYLCSVEGGEETQYFGPGTRLLVL.

This clonotype was seen repeatedly, ten times or more. V is TRBV5-4 and J is TRBJ2-1, with 11 bases aligning to TRBD1. This CDR3 spans 15 amino acids. Germline V CDR1 and CDR2: SGHNT, YYREEE (reference sequence). Germline trimming cut 4 bases from V and 6 bases from J; bases unmatched to any gene: 6. Here the CDR3 reads CASSTRTGGFNEQFF. For the CDR3, the DNA is TGTGCCAGCAGCACGCGGACAGGGGGCTTCAATGAGCAGTTCTTC.

This clonotype was seen many times. V and J are TRBV7-2 and TRBJ2-5; D gene ambiguous. The V gene lost 1 base and the J gene lost 1 base, with 7 bases spanning the gap. CDR1 and CDR2 (germline): SGHTA, FQGNSA. The CDR3 runs 14 residues. Here the CDR3 DNA reads TGTGCCAGCAGCTTAGGTGGCAGCCAAGAGACCCAGTACTTC. It specifies CASSLGGSQETQYF.

A few counts support this clonotype. The V and J genes are TRBV11-2 and TRBJ2-2; D is possibly TRBD2 (5 bases). The germline CDR1 and CDR2 sequences are SGHAT and FQNNGV. Trimming pared 1 base from V and 4 bases from J, leaving 13 bases between. The CDR3 covers 16 residues. CDR3 region: CASSLALPRVTGELFF. The DNA of the CDR3 is TGTGCCAGCAGCTTAGCTCTGCCGAGGGTCACCGGGGAGCTGTTTTTT.

This clonotype came up a few times. The gene calls are TRBV11-2 and TRBJ2-7, with D maybe TRBD2 (5 bases). Germline V gene sequence: CDR1 SGHAT, CDR2 FQNNGV. V dropped 5 bases and J dropped 4 bases, with 18 bases sitting between them. The CDR3 contains 15 residues. CDR3 nucleotide sequence: TGTGCCAGCAGCCGCACGGACTCGCCGGAGTACGAGCAGTACTTC. This codes for CASSRTDSPEYEQYF.

This rearrangement joins TRBV5-1 to TRBJ2-1; D unresolved. The CDR3 consists of 14 residues. With 0 bases removed from V and 6 bases from J, the gap between germline ends came to 10 bases. Germline loops: CDR1 SGHRS, CDR2 YFSETQ. CDR3 in amino acids: CASSLDVALNEQFF. DNA of the CDR3: TGCGCCAGCAGCTTGGATGTGGCCCTCAATGAGCAGTTCTTC.

This clonotype was detected only a few times. This chain links TRBV11-3 with TRBJ2-4; tentative D call: TRBD1 (6 bases). CDR3 size: 13 residues. The germline V gene has CDR1 SGHNT and CDR2 YENEEA. V was shortened by 5 bases and J by 6 bases, with 11 bases between the two germline ends. The CDR3 reads CASSVRGGNIQYF. The CDR3 coding sequence is TGTGCCAGCAGCGTTAGAGGGGGAAACATTCAGTACTTC. Full variable domain (missing parts from reference TRBV11-3 and TRBJ2-4): EAGVVQSPRYKIIEKKQPVAFWCNPISGHNTLYWYLQNLGQGPELLIRYENEEAVDDSQLPKDRFSAERLKGVDSTLKIQPAELGDSAVYLCASSVRGGNIQYFGAGTRLSVL.

This clonotype has a handful of counts. The chain has TRBV24-1 and TRBJ2-2; D not resolved. The V gene lost 3 bases and the J gene lost 2 bases, with 3 bases spanning the gap. CDR3 length: 13 amino acids. Per germline, CDR1 KGHDR and CDR2 SFDVKD. The CDR3 here is CATSDRNTGELFF. In nucleotides, the CDR3 is TGTGCCACCAGTGATCGTAACACCGGGGAGCTGTTTTTT.

This clonotype occurred a few times. The chain carries TRBV11-2 and TRBJ2-1, with D maybe TRBD1 (6 bases). The CDR3 is 15 residues long. V gave up 5 bases and J gave up 8 bases, with 19 bases separating them. CDR1 and CDR2 (germline): SGHAT, FQNNGV. The CDR3 nucleotides are TGTGCCAGCAGCATCCGGGACACGAATTTCGATGAGCAGTTCTTC. This codes for CASSIRDTNFDEQFF.

This chain joins TRBV5-1 and TRBJ1-4, with 8 bases identical to TRBD1. J gave up 0 bases and V 4 bases, and 2 bases lay outside the gene matches. In germline, CDR1 is SGHRS, CDR2 YFSETQ. The CDR3 runs to 15 residues. CDR3 sequence reads: CASSTDRATNEKLFF. DNA of the CDR3: TGCGCCAGCAGCACGGACAGGGCAACTAATGAAAAACTGTTTTTT.

The chain is built from TRBV7-9 and TRBJ1-2; TRBD1 agrees at 7 bases. The germline gives CDR1 SEHNR, CDR2 FQNEAQ (reference sequence). The CDR3 is made up of 14 amino acids. J was trimmed by 5 bases and V by 4 bases; bases with no gene match: 7. The CDR3: CASSYPGQKYGYTF. In DNA, the CDR3 is TGTGCCAGCAGCTATCCGGGACAGAAATATGGCTACACCTTC.

There are a few counts of this clonotype. This chain uses TRBV4-3 with TRBJ2-1; D gene uncertain. Between the trimmed V and J ends, which lost 1 base and 10 bases, there was a span of 11 bases. CDR1 and CDR2 (germline): LGHNA, YSLEER. This CDR3 has 13 residues. This chain's CDR3 is CASSQGRFREQFF. In DNA, the CDR3 is TGCGCCAGCAGCCAAGGCAGGTTTCGGGAGCAGTTCTTC.

This clonotype was seen at least ten times. The chain employs TRBV5-5 and TRBJ1-1; D gene uncertain. V lost 0 bases, J lost 6 bases, and 9 bases lay in between. CDR3 length: 13 residues. Germline V gene lookup returns CDR1 SGHKS and CDR2 YYEKEE (reference sequence). CDR3 sequence (DNA): TGTGCCAGCAGCTTGGGAGGGTTTCCTGAAGCTTTCTTT. Amino acid sequence: CASSLGGFPEAFF.

The J gene is TRBJ2-7, the V gene TRBV10-3; TRBD2 agrees at 7 bases. This CDR3 spans 18 amino acids. V lost 3 bases and J lost 1; bases outside the gene matches: 15. Per the germline V gene, CDR1 is ENHRY and CDR2 is SYGVKD. The CDR3 DNA is TGTGCCATCAGTGACCCGGGGGGAGCAGTTTTATTGTCCTACGAGCAGTACTTC. It is translated as CAISDPGGAVLLSYEQYF.

This clonotype was picked up a small number of times. In DNA form, the CDR3 reads TGTGCCAGCAGCGCAACACTGCTAGCGGGGGGCCTCCCGGGTACGCAGTATTTT. Translation gives CASSATLLAGGLPGTQYF. The chain links TRBV7-2 to TRBJ2-3, with 11 bases aligning to TRBD2. V lost 5 bases and J lost 8; bases outside the gene matches: 18. The V gene's germline CDR1 is SGHTA and CDR2 FQGNSA. The CDR3 extends over 18 amino acids.